This T cell receptor (beta chain) derives from a study of cytomegalovirus exposure and HLA in healthy donors. Notes on the study in general: Many donors carried some public TCRs, although rarity characterized most TCR sequences.

CDR3 length: 13 amino acids. CDR1 is SNHLY, CDR2 FYNNEI, per germline. Trimming shortened V by 4 bases and J by 9 bases, and 15 bases separated the two germline ends. PCR was performed using 60 Vbeta and 13 Jbeta primers. Clones were sequenced by immunoSEQ multiplex PCR, and TCRdb holds only the in-frame ones, with some missing. Recorded for this sample: about 140,000 clones. Turning to this clone: Its antigen is still unknown.

The material sequenced was PBMCs. This TCR was sampled from a man in his forties in good health and CMV-seronegative. This chain connects TRBV2 to TRBJ1-1; maybe TRBD1 (6 bases). The CDR3 spells CASSADSLRKAFF. CDR3 sequence (DNA): TGTGCCAGCAGTGCGGACAGTTTGAGAAAAGCTTTCTTT.